Listed below are T cell receptor beta chains from one sample, sequenced in a study of blood T cell repertoires in COVID-19. TCRdb's table, derived via immunoSEQ multiplex PCR, lists solely in-frame clones and lacks some. The sample carries tens of thousands of clones, more than 80% recorded once. Sequencing was done on a sample of peripheral blood. These receptors all come from a woman older than 75 with acute or convalescent COVID-19. Both conserved end residues are part of each CDR3. A D gene is named only where the DNA matches it firmly. Size is omitted from some rows. Given values are once, few, many or a class for expanded clones.

d_call | j_call | v_call | clone_size | cdr3_length | cdr3_aa | cdr3_nt
. | TRBJ1-1 | TRBV6-2/TRBV6-3 | few | 14 | CASSYQRQNTEAFF | TGTGCCAGCAGTTACCAGAGACAGAACACTGAAGCTTTCTTT
. | TRBJ1-6 | TRBV12-3/TRBV12-4 | . | 13 | CAIRTTHNSPLHF | TGTGCCATCCGGACAACACATAATTCACCCCTCCACTTT
. | TRBJ2-5 | TRBV6-5 | . | 12 | CASRATQETQYF | TGTGCCAGCAGGGCCACCCAAGAGACCCAGTACTTC
. | TRBJ1-6 | TRBV19 | . | 14 | CASREAPYNSPLHF | TGTGCCAGTAGAGAGGCCCCTTATAATTCACCCCTCCACTTT
. | TRBJ2-1 | TRBV5-1 | . | 14 | CASSKQGEYNEQFF | TGCGCCAGCTCCAAACAGGGAGAGTACAATGAGCAGTTCTTC
. | TRBJ1-3 | TRBV7-9 | once | 16 | CASSLASSLGGNTIYF | TGTGCCAGCAGCTTAGCTAGCTCTCTTGGCGGAAACACCATATATTTT
TRBD1 | TRBJ1-3 | TRBV6-6 | . | 14 | CASSYSGQGNTIYF | TGTGCCAGCAGTTACTCGGGACAGGGAAACACCATATATTTT
. | TRBJ1-1 | TRBV10-3 | . | 13 | CAISESTATEAFF | TGTGCCATCAGTGAGTCGACAGCCACTGAAGCTTTCTTT
. | TRBJ1-6 | TRBV5-8 | . | 15 | CASSFGDRNNSPLHF | TGTGCCAGCAGCTTTGGCGACAGAAATAATTCACCCCTCCACTTT
TRBD2 | TRBJ2-5 | TRBV11-3 | . | 14 | CASSLDRGGETQYF | TGTGCCAGCAGCTTAGATCGCGGGGGAGAGACCCAGTACTTC
TRBD1 | TRBJ2-3 | TRBV24-1 | . | 15 | CATSDSGQGIDTQYF | TGTGCCACCAGTGATTCCGGACAGGGGATAGATACGCAGTATTTT
TRBD2 | TRBJ2-1 | TRBV27 | . | 18 | CASSGTSGAQSSYNEQFF | TGTGCCAGCAGTGGGACTAGCGGGGCTCAGAGCTCCTACAATGAGCAGTTCTTC
TRBD2 | TRBJ2-5 | TRBV6-5 | once | 16 | CASSLTSGLYQETQYF | TGTGCCAGCAGTTTGACTAGCGGGCTATACCAAGAGACCCAGTACTTC
. | TRBJ1-5 | TRBV19 | . | 15 | CASSAGTGPGGPQHF | TGTGCCAGTAGTGCAGGAACAGGGCCTGGGGGGCCCCAGCATTTT
TRBD2 | TRBJ2-3 | TRBV7-2 | . | 17 | CASSPRASGGGTDTQYF | TGTGCCAGCAGCCCCCGGGCTAGCGGGGGTGGCACAGATACGCAGTATTTT
TRBD1 | TRBJ1-3 | TRBV3-1/TRBV3-2 | . | 16 | CASSHGTAGTGNTIYF | TGTGCCAGCAGCCACGGGACAGCTGGGACTGGAAACACCATATATTTT
. | TRBJ2-5 | TRBV4-3 | . | 16 | CASSQGLLEGLETQYF | TGCGCCAGCAGCCAAGGTCTTTTGGAGGGGTTAGAGACCCAGTACTTC
. | TRBJ2-1 | TRBV5-1 | . | 15 | CASRPTTQRDNEQFF | TGCGCCAGCAGACCCACTACCCAGAGGGACAATGAGCAGTTCTTC
. | TRBJ1-2 | TRBV5-6 | . | 13 | CASSLGWAGGYTF | TGTGCCAGCAGCTTAGGCTGGGCGGGTGGCTACACCTTC
TRBD1 | TRBJ2-3 | TRBV6-5 | . | 14 | CASSLDRGSDTQYF | TGTGCCAGCAGTCTCGACAGGGGATCAGATACGCAGTATTTT
. | TRBJ1-2 | TRBV6-2/TRBV6-3 | . | 13 | CASSYGGAGGYTF | TGTGCCAGCAGTTACGGGGGCGCGGGTGGCTACACCTTC
TRBD1 | TRBJ1-1 | TRBV7-9 | . | 14 | CASSSPGTGGVAFF | TGTGCCAGCAGCTCACCGGGGACAGGGGGAGTCGCTTTCTTT
. | TRBJ1-1 | TRBV5-6 | . | 13 | CASSLGGPTEAFF | TGTGCCAGCAGCTTGGGAGGGCCCACTGAAGCTTTCTTT
. | TRBJ2-1 | TRBV6-5 | . | 15 | CASSYRAETYNEQFF | TGTGCCAGCAGTTACCGAGCTGAAACCTACAATGAGCAGTTCTTC
. | TRBJ1-2 | TRBV20-1 | . | 12 | CSASAVNYGYTF | TGCAGTGCTAGTGCGGTTAACTATGGCTACACCTTC
. | TRBJ1-3 | TRBV19 | few | 12 | CASSNLGNTIYF | TGTGCCAGTTCTAACCTTGGAAACACCATATATTTT
. | TRBJ1-1 | TRBV2 | . | 13 | CASSVGGNTEAFF | TGTGCCAGCAGCGTAGGGGGGAACACTGAAGCTTTCTTT
. | TRBJ1-5 | TRBV19 | . | 16 | CASSLGGATSNQPQHF | TGTGCCAGTTCCCTCGGGGGGGCAACAAGCAATCAGCCCCAGCATTTT
TRBD2 | TRBJ2-5 | TRBV10-3 | . | 15 | CAISVPGGSIETQYF | TGTGCCATCAGTGTGCCGGGGGGGAGCATTGAGACCCAGTACTTC
. | TRBJ1-2 | TRBV6-4 | . | 14 | CASSEVTGNYGYTF | TGTGCCAGCAGTGAGGTTACAGGGAATTATGGCTACACCTTC
TRBD1 | TRBJ2-1 | TRBV6-5 | . | 15 | CASSPTGASSNEQFF | TGTGCCAGCAGTCCGACAGGGGCGTCTAGTAATGAGCAGTTCTTC
. | TRBJ1-6 | TRBV25-1 | . | 17 | CASSETRTGSYNSPLHF | TGTGCCAGCAGTGAAACCCGAACAGGCTCCTATAATTCACCCCTCCACTTT
TRBD2 | TRBJ2-5 | TRBV6-5 | . | 15 | CASSREAGGHGTQYF | TGTGCCAGCAGCCGAGAGGCGGGGGGGCATGGGACCCAGTACTTC